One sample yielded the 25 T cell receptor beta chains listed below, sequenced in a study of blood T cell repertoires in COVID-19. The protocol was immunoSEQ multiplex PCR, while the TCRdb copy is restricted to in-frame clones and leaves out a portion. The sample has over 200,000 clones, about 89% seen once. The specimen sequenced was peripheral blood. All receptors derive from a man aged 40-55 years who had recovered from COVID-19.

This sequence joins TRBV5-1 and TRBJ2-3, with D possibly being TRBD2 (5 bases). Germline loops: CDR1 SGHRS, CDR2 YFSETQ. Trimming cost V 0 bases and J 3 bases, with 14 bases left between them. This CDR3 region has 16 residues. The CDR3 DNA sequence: TGCGCCAGCAGCTTGGAAAACCGCCGAGGGACAGATACGCAGTATTTT. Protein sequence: CASSLENRRGTDTQYF.

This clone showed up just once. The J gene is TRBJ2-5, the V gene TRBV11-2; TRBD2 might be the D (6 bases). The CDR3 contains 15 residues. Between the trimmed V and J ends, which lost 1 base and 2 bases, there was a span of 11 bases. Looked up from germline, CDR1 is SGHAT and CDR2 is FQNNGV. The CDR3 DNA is TGTGCCAGCAGCTTAGGCGCGGGGCAGCAAGAGACCCAGTACTTC. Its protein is CASSLGAGQQETQYF.

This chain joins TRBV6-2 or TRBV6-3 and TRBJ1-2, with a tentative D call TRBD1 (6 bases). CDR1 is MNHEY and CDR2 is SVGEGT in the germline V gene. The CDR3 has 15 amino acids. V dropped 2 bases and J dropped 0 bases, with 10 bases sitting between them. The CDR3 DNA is TGTGCCAGCAGTTACCAGTGGGACACTAACTATGGCTACACCTTC. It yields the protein CASSYQWDTNYGYTF.

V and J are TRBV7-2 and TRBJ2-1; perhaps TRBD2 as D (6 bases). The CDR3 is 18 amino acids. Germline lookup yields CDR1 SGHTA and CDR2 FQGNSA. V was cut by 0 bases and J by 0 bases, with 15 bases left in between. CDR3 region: CASSLAGGLPSSYNEQFF. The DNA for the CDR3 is TGTGCCAGCAGCTTAGCTGGAGGGCTCCCAAGCTCCTACAATGAGCAGTTCTTC.

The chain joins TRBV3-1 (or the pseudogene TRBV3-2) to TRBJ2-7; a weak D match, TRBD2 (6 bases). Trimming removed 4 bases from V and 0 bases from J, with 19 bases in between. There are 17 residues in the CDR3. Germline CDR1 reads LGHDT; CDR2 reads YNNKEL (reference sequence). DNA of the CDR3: TGTGCCAGCAGCCTCCGAGGAGGGACGGGGGTCTCCTACGAGCAGTACTTC. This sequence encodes CASSLRGGTGVSYEQYF.

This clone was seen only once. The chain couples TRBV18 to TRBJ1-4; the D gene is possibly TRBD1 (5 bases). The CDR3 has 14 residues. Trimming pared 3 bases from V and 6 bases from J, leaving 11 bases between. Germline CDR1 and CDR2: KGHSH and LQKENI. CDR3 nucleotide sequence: TGTGCCAGCTCACCCGGGGGAATTGATGAAAAACTGTTTTTT. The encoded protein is CASSPGGIDEKLFF.

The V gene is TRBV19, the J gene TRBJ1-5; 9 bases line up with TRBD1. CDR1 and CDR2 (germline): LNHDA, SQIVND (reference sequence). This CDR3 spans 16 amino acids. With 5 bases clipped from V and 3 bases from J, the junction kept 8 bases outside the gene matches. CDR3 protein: CASSFLGTGNNQPQHF. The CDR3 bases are TGTGCCAGTAGTTTCCTCGGGACAGGGAACAATCAGCCCCAGCATTTT. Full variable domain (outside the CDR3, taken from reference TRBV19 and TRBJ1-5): DGGITQSPKYLFRKEGQNVTLSCEQNLNHDAMYWYRQDPGQGLRLIYYSQIVNDFQKGDIAEGYSVSREKKESFPLTVTSAQKNPTAFYLCASSFLGTGNNQPQHFGDGTRLSIL.

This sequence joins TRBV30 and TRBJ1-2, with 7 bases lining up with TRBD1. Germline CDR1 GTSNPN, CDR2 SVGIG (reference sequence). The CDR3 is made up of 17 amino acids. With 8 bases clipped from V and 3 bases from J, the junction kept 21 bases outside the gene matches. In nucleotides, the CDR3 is TGTGCCCGAGGGGGCGGTGCCTCTACGAGGGGCTACTATGGCTACACCTTC. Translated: CARGGGASTRGYYGYTF.

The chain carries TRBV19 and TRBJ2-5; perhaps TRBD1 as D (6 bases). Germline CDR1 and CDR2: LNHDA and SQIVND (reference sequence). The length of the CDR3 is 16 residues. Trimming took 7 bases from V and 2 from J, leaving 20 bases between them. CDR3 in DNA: TGTGCCAGTAAGCCAAGCTGGGGGCCGGGACAAGAGACCCAGTACTTC. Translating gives CASKPSWGPGQETQYF.

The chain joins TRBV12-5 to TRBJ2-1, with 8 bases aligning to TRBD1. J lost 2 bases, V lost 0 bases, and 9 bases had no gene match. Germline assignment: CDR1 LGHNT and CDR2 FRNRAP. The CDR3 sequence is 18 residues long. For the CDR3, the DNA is TGTGCTAGTGGTTTGGTATCGCATGGGACAGGAGCCTACAATGAGCAGTTCTTC. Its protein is CASGLVSHGTGAYNEQFF.

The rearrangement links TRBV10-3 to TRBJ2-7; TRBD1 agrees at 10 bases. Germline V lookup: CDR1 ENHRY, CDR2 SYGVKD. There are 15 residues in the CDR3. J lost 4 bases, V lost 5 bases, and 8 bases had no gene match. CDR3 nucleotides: TGTGCCATCAGTCAGGACAGGGGGGCAAGGTACGAGCAGTACTTC. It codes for CAISQDRGARYEQYF.

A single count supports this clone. Here the CDR3 DNA reads TGTGCCAGCAGCTTGGCCGGAGCGGGGCCCCAGCATTTT. Encoded protein: CASSLAGAGPQHF. V and J are TRBV5-6 and TRBJ1-5; no clear D gene. Germline values: CDR1 SGHDT, CDR2 YYEEEE. The CDR3 extends over 13 amino acids. Trimming left V 0 bases short and J 9 bases short, with 10 bases between.

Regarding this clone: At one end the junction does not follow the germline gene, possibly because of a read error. DNA of the CDR3: TGTGCCAGCAGTGCTACTAGCGGGGGGGTCTTC. Translating gives CASSATSGGVF. J is TRBJ2-1 and V is TRBV2, with 13 bases identical to TRBD2. The CDR3 spans 11 residues. The germline V gene has CDR1 SNHLY and CDR2 FYNNEI.

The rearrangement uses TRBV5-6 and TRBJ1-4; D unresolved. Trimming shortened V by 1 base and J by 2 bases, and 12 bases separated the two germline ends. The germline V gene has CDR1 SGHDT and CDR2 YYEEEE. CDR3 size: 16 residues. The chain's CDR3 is CASSLLGGSTNEKLFF. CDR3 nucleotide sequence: TGTGCCAGCAGCTTGCTGGGAGGATCCACTAATGAAAAACTGTTTTTT.

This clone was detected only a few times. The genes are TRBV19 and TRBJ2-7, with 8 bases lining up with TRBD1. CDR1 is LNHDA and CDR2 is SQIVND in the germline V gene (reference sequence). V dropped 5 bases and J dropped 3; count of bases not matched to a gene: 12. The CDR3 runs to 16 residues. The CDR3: CASSWNTDRGRYEQYF. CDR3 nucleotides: TGTGCCAGTAGTTGGAATACCGACAGGGGACGCTACGAGCAGTACTTC.

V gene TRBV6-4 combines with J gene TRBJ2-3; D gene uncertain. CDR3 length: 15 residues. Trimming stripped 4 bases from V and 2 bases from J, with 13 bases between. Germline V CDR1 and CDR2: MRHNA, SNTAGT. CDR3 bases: TGTGCCAGCAGTGTCGATGCCTATCCCACAGATACGCAGTATTTT. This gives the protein CASSVDAYPTDTQYF.

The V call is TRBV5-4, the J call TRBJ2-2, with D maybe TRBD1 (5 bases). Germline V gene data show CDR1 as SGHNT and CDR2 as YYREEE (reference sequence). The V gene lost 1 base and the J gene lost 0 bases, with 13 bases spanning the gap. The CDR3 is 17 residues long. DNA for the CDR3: TGTGCCAGCAGCTTGATTAAGGGGATATCGAACACCGGGGAGCTGTTTTTT. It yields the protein CASSLIKGISNTGELFF.

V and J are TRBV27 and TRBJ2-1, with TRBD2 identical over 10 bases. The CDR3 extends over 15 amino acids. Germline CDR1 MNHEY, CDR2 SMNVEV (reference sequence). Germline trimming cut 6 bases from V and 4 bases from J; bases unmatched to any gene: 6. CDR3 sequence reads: CASRTGSGGYNEQFF. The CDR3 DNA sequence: TGTGCCAGCAGAACCGGTAGCGGGGGGTACAATGAGCAGTTCTTC.

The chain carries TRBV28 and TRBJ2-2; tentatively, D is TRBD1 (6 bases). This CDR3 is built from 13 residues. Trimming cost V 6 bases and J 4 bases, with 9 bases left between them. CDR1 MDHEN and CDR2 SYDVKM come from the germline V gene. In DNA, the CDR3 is TGTGCCAGCAGAACAGGGTTCACCGGGGAGCTGTTTTTT. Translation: CASRTGFTGELFF.

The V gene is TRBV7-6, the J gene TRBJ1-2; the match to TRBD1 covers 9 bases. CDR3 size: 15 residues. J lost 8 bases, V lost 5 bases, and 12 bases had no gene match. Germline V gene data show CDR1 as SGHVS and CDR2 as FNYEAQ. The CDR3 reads CASSPSTQGARGYTF. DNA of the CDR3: TGTGCCAGCAGCCCGTCCACACAGGGGGCCCGCGGCTACACCTTC.

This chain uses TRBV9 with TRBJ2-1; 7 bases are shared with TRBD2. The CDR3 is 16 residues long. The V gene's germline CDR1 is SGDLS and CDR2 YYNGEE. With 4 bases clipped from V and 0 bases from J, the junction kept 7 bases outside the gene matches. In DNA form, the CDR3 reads TGTGCCAGCAGCCCCACCGGGGGGAGCTCCTACAATGAGCAGTTCTTC. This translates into CASSPTGGSSYNEQFF.

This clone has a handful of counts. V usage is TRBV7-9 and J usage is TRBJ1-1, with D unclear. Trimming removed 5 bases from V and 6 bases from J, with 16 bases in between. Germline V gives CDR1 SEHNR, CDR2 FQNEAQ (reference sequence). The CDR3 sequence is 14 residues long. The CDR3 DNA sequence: TGTGCCAGCAGCCCCCCAGCGGGCTACCCTGAAGCTTTCTTT. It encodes CASSPPAGYPEAFF.

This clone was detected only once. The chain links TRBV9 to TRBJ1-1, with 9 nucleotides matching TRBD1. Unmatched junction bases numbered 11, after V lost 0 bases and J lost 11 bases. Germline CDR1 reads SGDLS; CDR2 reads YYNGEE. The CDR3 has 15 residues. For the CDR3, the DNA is TGTGCCAGCAGCGTAGTGGGGACAGGGTCTCCATTGGCTTTCTTT. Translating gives CASSVVGTGSPLAFF.

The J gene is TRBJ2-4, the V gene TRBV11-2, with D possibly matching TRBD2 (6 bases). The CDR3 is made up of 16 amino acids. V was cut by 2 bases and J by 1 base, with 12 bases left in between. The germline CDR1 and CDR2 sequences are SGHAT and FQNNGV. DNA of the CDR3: TGTGCCAGCAGCTTATCAATCGGGGGTGCCAAAAACATTCAGTACTTC. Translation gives CASSLSIGGAKNIQYF.

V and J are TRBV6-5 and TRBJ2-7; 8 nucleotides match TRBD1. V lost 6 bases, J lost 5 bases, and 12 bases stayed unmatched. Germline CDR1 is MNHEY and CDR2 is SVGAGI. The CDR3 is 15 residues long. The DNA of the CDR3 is TGTGCCAGCAGCAACAGGGGGGCACCCGGCGACGAGCAGTACTTC. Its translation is CASSNRGAPGDEQYF.